This TCR beta chain was profiled in a study of blood T cell repertoires in COVID-19. The V gene's germline CDR1 is MNHEY and CDR2 SVGAGI. Trimming removed 5 bases from V and 7 bases from J, with 18 bases in between. The CDR3 is 15 amino acids. Two consecutive negative NP/OP PCR tests, clearance, or resolved symptoms defined Cohort 3 recovery. The repertoire was sequenced with immunoSEQ multiplex PCR; TCRdb's copy has only in-frame clones and lacks some. There are 250,000 to 350,000 clones in the sample; roughly 85% occur only once, and approximately 4.2% lies in the top ten. The material sequenced was PBMCs or T cells enriched from blood (not recorded which). This TCR was recovered from a woman in her 30s who had recovered from COVID-19. The gene calls are TRBV6-5 and TRBJ2-1, with a possible D match to TRBD2 (7 bases). The CDR3 protein is CASSLGGRVFNEQFF. The CDR3 DNA reads as TGTGCCAGCAGTCTAGGGGGGAGGGTCTTTAATGAGCAGTTCTTC.